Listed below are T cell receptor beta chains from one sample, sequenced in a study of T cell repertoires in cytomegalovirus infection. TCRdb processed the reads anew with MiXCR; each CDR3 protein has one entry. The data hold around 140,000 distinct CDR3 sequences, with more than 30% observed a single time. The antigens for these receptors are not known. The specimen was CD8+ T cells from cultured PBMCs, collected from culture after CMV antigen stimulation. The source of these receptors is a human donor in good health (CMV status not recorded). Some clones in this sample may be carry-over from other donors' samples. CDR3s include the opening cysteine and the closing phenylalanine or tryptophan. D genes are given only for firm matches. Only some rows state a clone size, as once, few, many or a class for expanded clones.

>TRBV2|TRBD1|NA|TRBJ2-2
CASTGTGGSTGELFF
TGTGCCAGCACCGGGACAGGAGGGAGCACCGGGGAGCTGTTTTTT
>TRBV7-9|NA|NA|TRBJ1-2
CASSFQGQSYTF
TGTGCCAGCAGCTTCCAAGGACAGAGCTACACCTTC
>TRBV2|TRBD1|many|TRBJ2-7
CASSEWTGDLYEQYF
TGTGCCAGCAGTGAATGGACAGGCGACCTCTACGAGCAGTACTTC
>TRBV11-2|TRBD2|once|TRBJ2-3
CASSLELAGGSDTQYF
TGTGCCAGCAGCTTAGAACTAGCGGGGGGGTCAGATACGCAGTATTTT
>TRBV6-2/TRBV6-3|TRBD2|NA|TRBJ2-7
CASSYAAGAAGEQYF
TGTGCCAGCAGTTACGCAGCGGGGGCAGCTGGCGAGCAGTACTTC
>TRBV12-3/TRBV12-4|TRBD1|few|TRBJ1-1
CASSSGTGKAFF
TGTGCCAGCAGTTCGGGGACAGGGAAAGCTTTCTTT
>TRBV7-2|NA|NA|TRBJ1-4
CASSLDGGQLFF
TGTGCCAGCAGCCTCGACGGGGGACAACTGTTTTTT
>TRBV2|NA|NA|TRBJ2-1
CASMLVSYNEQFF
TGTGCCAGCATGCTAGTCTCCTACAATGAGCAGTTCTTC
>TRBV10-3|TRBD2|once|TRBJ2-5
CAISESMASGGNQETQYF
TGTGCCATCAGTGAGTCGATGGCTAGCGGGGGGAACCAAGAGACCCAGTACTTC
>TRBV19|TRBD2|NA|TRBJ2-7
CASSVSARGGDEQYF
TGTGCCAGTAGTGTATCGGCGCGGGGGGGTGACGAGCAGTACTTC
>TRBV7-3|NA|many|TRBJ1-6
CASSELGGANSPLHF
TGTGCCAGCAGCGAACTCGGAGGGGCGAATTCACCCCTCCACTTT
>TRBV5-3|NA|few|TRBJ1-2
CASSSTGLYGYTF
TGTGCCAGCAGCTCAACAGGGCTCTATGGCTACACCTTC
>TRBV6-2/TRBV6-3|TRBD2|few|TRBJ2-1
CASSYPLVAGYNDEQFF
TGTGCCAGCAGTTACCCCCTCGTAGCGGGGTATAACGATGAGCAGTTCTTC
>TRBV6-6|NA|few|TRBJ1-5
CASSGAAGANQPQHF
TGTGCCAGCAGTGGGGCGGCAGGGGCAAATCAGCCCCAGCATTTT